The 13 T cell receptor beta chains below were found in one sample sequenced in a study of T cells in localized non-small cell lung cancer. The table came from immunoSEQ multiplex PCR; TCRdb's copy has only in-frame clones and leaves some out. The repertoire has under 15,000 clones, 25% to 30% of them found once; the top ten carry 6.5% to 9%. The specimen was lung tumor tissue, collected before any cancer treatment. These receptors originate from a female donor over 55 with stage I lung adenocarcinoma.

This clone is a singleton in its sample. The chain is built from TRBV30 and TRBJ2-1, with 7 bases lining up with TRBD2. Germline CDR1 is GTSNPN and CDR2 is SVGIG (reference sequence). Trimming cost V 2 bases and J 4 bases; bases outside gene matches: 5. The CDR3 runs to 14 residues. CDR3 DNA sequence: TGTGCCTGGAGTCTGGAGCGGGGATACAATGAGCAGTTCTTC. It is translated as CAWSLERGYNEQFF.

This chain links TRBV11-3 with TRBJ2-3; D unclear. Germline CDR1 is SGHNT and CDR2 is YENEEA. CDR3 length: 14 residues. The V end was cut by 5 bases, the J end by 2 bases, with 11 bases between. The DNA of the CDR3 is TGTGCCAGCAGCCAAAGGCAGAACACAGATACGCAGTATTTT. Residues: CASSQRQNTDTQYF.

V and J are TRBV11-3 and TRBJ1-1; 9 nucleotides line up with TRBD1. Germline V gene sequence: CDR1 SGHNT, CDR2 YENEEA. V dropped 6 bases and J dropped 0; count of bases not matched to a gene: 8. This CDR3 spans 16 amino acids. CDR3 DNA sequence: TGTGCCAGCAGACAGGACAGGGGAGTCGTGAACACTGAAGCTTTCTTT. Translating it yields CASRQDRGVVNTEAFF.

This clone was picked up a small number of times. The genes are TRBV6-8 and TRBJ1-2; D is ambiguous. Per the germline V gene, CDR1 is MNHGY and CDR2 is SAAAGT. The CDR3 is 14 residues long. V lost 0 bases and J 2 bases, leaving 7 bases between the germline ends. CDR3 amino acids: CASSYSGNNYGYTF. CDR3 DNA sequence: TGTGCCAGCAGTTACTCGGGCAACAACTATGGCTACACCTTC.

The genes are TRBV14 and TRBJ2-5; D unresolved. The CDR3 sequence is 12 residues long. Germline V gives CDR1 SGHDN, CDR2 FVKESK. Trimming left V 1 base short and J 6 bases short, with 6 bases between. Here the CDR3 reads CASSQVGKTQYF. The CDR3 DNA reads TGTGCCAGCAGCCAAGTAGGGAAGACCCAGTACTTC.

Within the sample, this clone is medium-sized (0.01 to 0.1%). The chain uses TRBV6-8 and TRBJ2-5; D gene ambiguous. V was pared by 10 bases and J by 0 bases, with 9 bases between. The CDR3 runs 12 residues. Per the germline V gene, CDR1 is MNHGY and CDR2 is SAAAGT. CDR3 sequence: CATRRNQETQYF. The CDR3 DNA follows: TGTGCCACACGGCGGAACCAAGAGACCCAGTACTTC.

V gene TRBV6-8 combines with J gene TRBJ2-5, with 10 bases lining up with TRBD2. This CDR3 is 15 amino acids long. The V gene's germline CDR1 is MNHGY and CDR2 SAAAGT. The junction had 6 bases not matched to a gene; V was cut back by 6 bases and J by 2 bases. The CDR3 nucleotides read TGTGCCAGCAGCCCAGCGGGAGGGATACAAGAGACCCAGTACTTC. Protein product: CASSPAGGIQETQYF.

The V and J genes are TRBV19 and TRBJ2-2; TRBD1 aligns across 8 bases. Unmatched junction bases numbered 3, after V lost 3 bases and J lost 0 bases. The length of the CDR3 is 16 residues. Germline-derived CDR1 and CDR2 are LNHDA and SQIVND (reference sequence). CDR3 residues: CASSMQGASNTGELFF. DNA for the CDR3: TGTGCCAGTAGTATGCAGGGGGCCTCGAACACCGGGGAGCTGTTTTTT.

This clone was observed a few times. The chain carries TRBV6-8 and TRBJ1-2; no clear D. The CDR3 sequence is 16 residues long. The germline V and J ends were trimmed by 5 bases and 8 bases, with 24 bases remaining between them. The germline CDR1 and CDR2 sequences are MNHGY and SAAAGT. DNA for the CDR3: TGTGCCAGCAGTGGGTTTTCCCGGGCCTCGATCGGGGGCTACACCTTC. Translating gives CASSGFSRASIGGYTF.

Ten or more counts support this clone. The gene calls are TRBV11-3 and TRBJ1-2; TRBD1 matches at 10 bases. Germline CDR1 is SGHNT and CDR2 is YENEEA. The CDR3 length is 14 residues. J lost 7 bases, V lost 4 bases, and 6 bases had no gene match. The DNA for the CDR3 is TGTGCCAGCAGCTCAAGACAGGGGGCGCTTGGCTACACCTTC. As protein: CASSSRQGALGYTF.

The V gene is TRBV18, the J gene TRBJ2-7; 13 positions match TRBD2. This CDR3 contains 15 residues. The ends lost 2 bases at V and 6 bases at J; junction bases unmatched: 4. CDR1 is KGHSH, CDR2 LQKENI, per germline. The DNA of the CDR3 is TGTGCCAGCTCACCAGGGACTAGCGGGATGAGCGAGCAGTACTTC. As protein: CASSPGTSGMSEQYF.

This clone was observed a few times. This sequence joins TRBV15 and TRBJ2-7; 11 nucleotides line up with TRBD2. Germline CDR1 is LNHNV and CDR2 is YYDKDF (reference sequence). Trimming cost V 1 base and J 2 bases; bases outside gene matches: 4. The CDR3 is 16 amino acids. CDR3 residues: CATSRGVTSGTYEQYF. For the CDR3, the DNA is TGTGCCACCAGCAGAGGAGTGACTAGCGGGACCTACGAGCAGTACTTC.

This chain joins TRBV6-8 and TRBJ2-2; weak D call: TRBD2 (6 bases). Trimming pared 2 bases from V and 7 bases from J, leaving 11 bases between. This CDR3 is 14 amino acids long. The V gene's germline CDR1 is MNHGY and CDR2 SAAAGT. This chain's CDR3 is CASSYDSGVGELFF. The CDR3 DNA reads TGTGCCAGCAGTTACGACTCGGGGGTCGGGGAGCTGTTTTTT.